Below, 13 T cell receptor beta chains from the same sample are listed, as sequenced in a study of beta chain features in type 1 diabetes. General study points: Type 1 diabetes patients had moderately but significantly shorter TCRB CDR3s in all four CD4+ subsets.

Their target antigens are unknown. The isolated RNA, all of it, was reverse transcribed, so expressed TCRB transcripts were what got sequenced. Data came from immunoSEQ multiplex PCR; TCRdb stores just in-frame clones and leaves some out. The table includes a few hundred thousand clones, roughly an eighth detected once. The sequencing input was naive CD4+ T cells from blood. Receptors originate from a man aged 30 to 45 with type 1 diabetes.

This clone has a handful of counts. The rearrangement uses TRBV7-2 and TRBJ2-2, with D tentatively TRBD2 (6 bases). The germline V gene encodes CDR1 SGHTA and CDR2 FQGNSA. There are 18 residues in the CDR3. The V gene lost 1 base and the J gene lost 0 bases, with 15 bases spanning the gap. The CDR3 spells CASSLEGRSGANTGELFF. For the CDR3, the DNA is TGTGCCAGCAGCTTAGAAGGCCGTAGCGGCGCGAACACCGGGGAGCTGTTTTTT. Using reference TRBV7-2 and TRBJ2-2 for the parts outside the CDR3, the full variable domain is GAGVSQSPSNKVTEKGKDVELRCDPISGHTALYWYRQSLGQGLEFLIYFQGNSAPDKSGLPSDRFSAERTGGSVSTLTIQRTQQEDSAVYLCASSLEGRSGANTGELFFGEGSRLTVL.

This clone was recorded a few times. The rearrangement uses TRBV6-4 and TRBJ1-4; unclear D gene. V was cut by 2 bases and J by 3 bases, with 4 bases left in between. The CDR3 covers 13 residues. Germline V gene lookup returns CDR1 MRHNA and CDR2 SNTAGT. Here the CDR3 reads CASSDSPNEKLFF. As DNA, the CDR3 is TGTGCCAGCAGTGACAGCCCTAATGAAAAACTGTTTTTT.

This clone was observed a few times. The chain uses TRBV18 and TRBJ2-7; D is undetermined. The CDR3 has 14 residues. The V gene's germline CDR1 is KGHSH and CDR2 LQKENI. Deletions cut 0 bases from V and 6 bases from J, with 12 bases between. The CDR3 DNA reads as TGTGCCAGCTCACCACCGAGACATTCGGCCGAGCAGTACTTC. This sequence encodes CASSPPRHSAEQYF.

The chain links TRBV5-1 to TRBJ2-5, with 7 bases fitting TRBD2. CDR3 length: 15 residues. V lost 4 bases, J lost 4 bases, and 10 bases stayed unmatched. Per the germline V gene, CDR1 is SGHRS and CDR2 is YFSETQ. The DNA for the CDR3 is TGCGCCAGCAGCGCTCGAGTGGGAGGGCCAGAGACCCAGTACTTC. Translated: CASSARVGGPETQYF. The variable domain in full, completed from reference TRBV5-1 and TRBJ2-5, reads KAGVTQTPRYLIKTRGQQVTLSCSPISGHRSVSWYQQTPGQGLQFLFEYFSETQRNKGNFPGRFSGRQFSNSRSEMNVSTLELGDSALYLCASSARVGGPETQYFGPGTRLLVL.

This clone was seen a handful of times. The CDR3 region is CASSPGLAGAVYEQYF. The DNA of the CDR3 is TGTGCCAGCAGCCCGGGACTAGCGGGAGCAGTCTACGAGCAGTACTTC. The chain couples TRBV7-9 to TRBJ2-7, with 14 bases that match TRBD2. The CDR3 runs 16 residues. V lost 5 bases to trimming and J lost 3 bases; unmatched junction nucleotides: 6. Germline assignment: CDR1 SEHNR and CDR2 FQNEAQ (reference sequence). Full variable domain (rest looked up from reference TRBV7-9 and TRBJ2-7): DTGVSQNPRHKITKRGQNVTFRCDPISEHNRLYWYRQTLGQGPEFLTYFQNEAQLEKSRLLSDRFSAERPKGSFSTLEIQRTEQGDSAMYLCASSPGLAGAVYEQYFGPGTRLTVT.

The genes are TRBV2 and TRBJ2-1; the D gene is possibly TRBD2 (5 bases). The germline gives CDR1 SNHLY, CDR2 FYNNEI. The CDR3 is 14 residues long. V lost 7 bases and J lost 0, with 10 bases in between. The CDR3 here is CASTRLASYNEQFF. DNA for the CDR3: TGTGCCAGCACGCGCCTAGCCTCCTACAATGAGCAGTTCTTC.

The sample holds a few counts of this clone. The chain uses TRBV28 and TRBJ1-2; weak D call: TRBD1 (5 bases). V lost 5 bases, J lost 7 bases, and 20 bases lay in between. The CDR3 is made up of 15 amino acids. Germline V gene data show CDR1 as MDHEN and CDR2 as SYDVKM. CDR3 in DNA: TGTGCCAGCAGTACTCAGGGCCCGCCGGTTGTTGGCTACACCTTC. Protein sequence: CASSTQGPPVVGYTF.

This clone appeared a few times. V usage is TRBV2 and J usage is TRBJ1-2, with a tentative D call TRBD1 (6 bases). CDR1 SNHLY and CDR2 FYNNEI come from the germline V gene. This CDR3 has 11 amino acids. V lost 6 bases, J lost 5 bases, and 7 bases lay in between. This chain's CDR3 is CASRQGYGYTF. Written as DNA, the CDR3 is TGTGCCAGCAGACAGGGTTATGGCTACACCTTC. The whole variable domain, filled in from reference TRBV2 and TRBJ1-2, reads EPEVTQTPSHQVTQMGQEVILRCVPISNHLYFYWYRQILGQKVEFLVSFYNNEISEKSEIFDDQFSVERPDGSNFTLKIRSTKLEDSAMYFCASRQGYGYTFGSGTRLTVV.

This clone was recorded a few times. The gene calls are TRBV27 and TRBJ2-5; TRBD2 might be the D (5 bases). This CDR3 region has 15 residues. From germline, CDR1 is MNHEY and CDR2 SMNVEV (reference sequence). V was trimmed by 5 bases and J by 5 bases, leaving 18 bases between them. The CDR3 DNA follows: TGTGCCAGCAGTCCCTCCACTAGATCCCGCGAGACCCAGTACTTC. Translating it yields CASSPSTRSRETQYF.

This clone was seen only a few times. The chain couples TRBV2 to TRBJ1-1; 7 nucleotides line up with TRBD1. J was trimmed by 0 bases and V by 6 bases; bases with no gene match: 1. CDR3 length: 13 residues. In germline, CDR1 is SNHLY, CDR2 FYNNEI. CDR3 sequence (DNA): TGTGCCAGCAGGACAGGGTTGAACACTGAAGCTTTCTTT. It specifies CASRTGLNTEAFF.

This clone was detected a few times. The chain combines TRBV2 with TRBJ2-1; D not certain. Trimming left V 6 bases short and J 2 bases short, with 8 bases between. The length of the CDR3 is 13 residues. Germline V lookup: CDR1 SNHLY, CDR2 FYNNEI. The CDR3 region has the DNA TGTGCCAGCAGCCTAGATACCTACAATGAGCAGTTCTTC. This codes for CASSLDTYNEQFF. The full variable domain, its missing parts supplied by reference TRBV2 and TRBJ2-1, is EPEVTQTPSHQVTQMGQEVILRCVPISNHLYFYWYRQILGQKVEFLVSFYNNEISEKSEIFDDQFSVERPDGSNFTLKIRSTKLEDSAMYFCASSLDTYNEQFFGPGTRLTVL.

In its sample, this clone was seen a few times. V gene TRBV20-1 combines with J gene TRBJ1-2, with D unresolved. CDR1 DFQATT and CDR2 SNEGSKA come from the germline V gene (reference sequence). The CDR3 sequence is 11 residues long. V gave up 3 bases and J gave up 3 bases, with 5 bases separating them. The DNA of the CDR3 is TGCAGTGCTAGCCCTGACTATGGCTACACCTTC. Residues: CSASPDYGYTF.

The chain links TRBV19 to TRBJ2-1; TRBD2 matches 13 bases. The J segment lost 8 bases and the V segment lost 5 bases, leaving 9 bases of the junction unmatched. This CDR3 comprises 16 residues. Per germline, CDR1 LNHDA and CDR2 SQIVND (reference sequence). The CDR3 DNA reads as TGTGCCAGTAGTCCTCGGACTAGCGGGAGAGGGGATGAGCAGTTCTTC. It translates to CASSPRTSGRGDEQFF.